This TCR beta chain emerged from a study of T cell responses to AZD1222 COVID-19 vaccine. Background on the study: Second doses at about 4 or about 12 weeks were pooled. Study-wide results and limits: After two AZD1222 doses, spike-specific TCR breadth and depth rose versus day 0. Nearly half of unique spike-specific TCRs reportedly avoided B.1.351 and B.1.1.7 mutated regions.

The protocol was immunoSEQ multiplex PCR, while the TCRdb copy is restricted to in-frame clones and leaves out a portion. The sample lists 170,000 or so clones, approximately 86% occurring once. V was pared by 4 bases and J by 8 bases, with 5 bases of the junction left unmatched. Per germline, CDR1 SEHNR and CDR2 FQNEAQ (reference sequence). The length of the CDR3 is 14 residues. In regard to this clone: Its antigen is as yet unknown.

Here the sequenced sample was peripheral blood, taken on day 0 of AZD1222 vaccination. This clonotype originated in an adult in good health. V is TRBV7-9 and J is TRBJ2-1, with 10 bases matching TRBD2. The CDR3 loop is CASSSAGGPYEQFF. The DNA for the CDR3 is TGTGCCAGCAGCTCAGCGGGAGGGCCATATGAGCAGTTCTTC.